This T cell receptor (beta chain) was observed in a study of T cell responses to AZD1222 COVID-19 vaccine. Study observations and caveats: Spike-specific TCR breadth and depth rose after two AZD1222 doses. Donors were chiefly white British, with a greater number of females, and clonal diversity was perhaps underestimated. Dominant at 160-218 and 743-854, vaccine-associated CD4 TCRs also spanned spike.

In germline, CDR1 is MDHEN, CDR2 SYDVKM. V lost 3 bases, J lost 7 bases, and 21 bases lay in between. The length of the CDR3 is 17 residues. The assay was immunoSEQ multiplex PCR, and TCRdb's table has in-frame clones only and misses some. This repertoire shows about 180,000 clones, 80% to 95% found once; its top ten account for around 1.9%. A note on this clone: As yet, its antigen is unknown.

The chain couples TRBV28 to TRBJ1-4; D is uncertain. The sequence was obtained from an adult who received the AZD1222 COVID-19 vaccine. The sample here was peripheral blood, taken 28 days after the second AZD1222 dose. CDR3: CASSFTFSQTRVEKLFF. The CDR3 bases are TGTGCCAGCAGTTTTACTTTTTCCCAAACGAGGGTTGAAAAACTGTTTTTT.